This TCR beta chain was found in a study of siplizumab effects on memory and regulatory T cells. Study conclusions and caveats: Apparently more diverse than memory cells, naive T cells also seemed major alloresponse contributors. Tregs proliferating in siplizumab cultures lacked confirmation of their suppressive function.

Trimming cost V 5 bases and J 11 bases, with 21 bases left between them. The CDR3 is made up of 14 amino acids. Germline CDR1 MNHNY, CDR2 SVGAGI (reference sequence). Each sample contributed around 10^5 TCR templates to the assay. Assay used: immunoSEQ multiplex PCR; TCRdb lists only in-frame clones, some missing. The sample carries 70,000 to 100,000 clones, roughly 97% recorded once. This clone was picked up a small number of times. Its antigen is not known. The source of this sequence is a human donor in good health. Input material: naive CD4+ T cells sorted from blood. The chain employs TRBV6-6 and TRBJ1-2, with no clear D. The CDR3 bases are TGTGCCAGCAGTACCCCGGTCGGAGTGGTGGTATACACCTTC. The encoded protein is CASSTPVGVVVYTF.